These 20 T cell receptor beta chains originate from one sample sequenced in a study of blood T cell repertoires in COVID-19. Some clones are missing from TCRdb's copy, which holds only in-frame ones; the method was immunoSEQ multiplex PCR. The top ten hold 3% of the sample, which has 150,000 to 200,000 clones, roughly 70% seen once. Material: peripheral blood. These TCRs come from a woman of 80 years or more with acute or convalescent COVID-19.

This clone was seen once. The V call is TRBV19, the J call TRBJ2-2, with a weak D call TRBD1 (5 bases). With 9 bases removed from V and 7 bases from J, the gap between germline ends came to 9 bases. There are 11 residues in the CDR3. Germline V gives CDR1 LNHDA, CDR2 SQIVND (reference sequence). In DNA form, the CDR3 reads TGTGCCAGCAGGACAAACGGGGAGCTGTTTTTT. It yields the protein CASRTNGELFF.

The chain is built from TRBV9 and TRBJ1-6, with TRBD1 matching 7 bases. With V trimmed by 5 bases and J by 10 bases, 12 bases remained unmatched. The CDR3 runs 15 residues. From germline, CDR1 is SGDLS and CDR2 YYNGEE. CDR3: CASSARQGEASPLHF. The CDR3 DNA reads TGTGCCAGCAGTGCTCGACAGGGTGAAGCCTCACCCCTCCACTTT. The full variable domain, completed using reference TRBV9 and TRBJ1-6, is DSGVTQTPKHLITATGQRVTLRCSPRSGDLSVYWYQQSLDQGLQFLIQYYNGEERAKGNILERFSAQQFPDLHSELNLSSLELGDSALYFCASSARQGEASPLHFGNGTRLTVT.

This chain joins TRBV24-1 and TRBJ2-2; TRBD2 matches 8 bases. The ends lost 3 bases at V and 2 bases at J; junction bases unmatched: 7. CDR3 length: 17 amino acids. Germline V gene data show CDR1 as KGHDR and CDR2 as SFDVKD. CDR3 sequence (DNA): TGTGCCACCAGTGATCCGCTAGCGGGCCTTAACACCGGGGAGCTGTTTTTT. Translating gives CATSDPLAGLNTGELFF.

In regard to this clone: At one end the junction does not follow the germline gene, possibly because of a read error. The chain has TRBV7-9 and TRBJ1-3; D gene uncertain. The CDR3 runs 12 residues. Germline assignment: CDR1 SEHNR and CDR2 FQNEAQ (reference sequence). For the CDR3, the DNA is TGTGCCAGCAGCTTACGGGGAAGCACCATATATTTT. Its protein is CASSLRGSTIYF.

The chain is built from TRBV9 and TRBJ2-3; 12 nucleotides agree with TRBD2. The ends lost 0 bases at V and 1 base at J; junction bases unmatched: 12. Germline loops: CDR1 SGDLS, CDR2 YYNGEE. CDR3 size: 20 residues. The CDR3 reads CASSVEGLAGTSLGTDTQYF. The DNA of the CDR3 is TGTGCCAGCAGCGTAGAGGGACTAGCGGGCACTAGCTTAGGCACAGATACGCAGTATTTT. Full variable domain (missing parts from reference TRBV9 and TRBJ2-3): DSGVTQTPKHLITATGQRVTLRCSPRSGDLSVYWYQQSLDQGLQFLIQYYNGEERAKGNILERFSAQQFPDLHSELNLSSLELGDSALYFCASSVEGLAGTSLGTDTQYFGPGTRLTVL.

The chain has TRBV27 and TRBJ1-3; the match to TRBD1 covers 8 bases. Germline V gene lookup returns CDR1 MNHEY and CDR2 SMNVEV (reference sequence). The CDR3 has 15 residues. Trimming cost V 5 bases and J 2 bases; bases outside gene matches: 5. Here the CDR3 DNA reads TGTGCCAGCAGTGAGGACAGGGAAGCTGGAAACACCATATATTTT. Residues: CASSEDREAGNTIYF.

V gene TRBV9 combines with J gene TRBJ2-2; 7 nucleotides match TRBD2. The CDR3 is 16 residues long. V lost 5 bases, J lost 6 bases, and 13 bases stayed unmatched. Germline CDR1 SGDLS, CDR2 YYNGEE. CDR3 bases: TGTGCCAGCAGGCCCGCTGGCGGGAGTTTCCCCGGGGAGCTGTTTTTT. This codes for CASRPAGGSFPGELFF.

The CDR3 DNA reads as TGCGCCAGCGAAAGAGACACGTCCTACAATGAGCAGTTCTTC. This encodes CASERDTSYNEQFF. The chain is built from TRBV5-1 and TRBJ2-1; D gene ambiguous. This CDR3 comprises 14 residues. Trimming took off 7 bases at V and 1 base at J, with 12 bases between the two ends. Germline loops: CDR1 SGHRS, CDR2 YFSETQ.

This rearrangement joins TRBV5-1 to TRBJ2-3; TRBD2 might be the D (6 bases). V was clipped by 4 bases and J by 2 bases, with 11 bases between them. This CDR3 spans 14 amino acids. Per the germline V gene, CDR1 is SGHRS and CDR2 is YFSETQ. The CDR3 sequence: CASSTSQLTDTQYF. The CDR3 DNA sequence: TGCGCCAGCAGCACTAGCCAACTCACAGATACGCAGTATTTT.

The J gene is TRBJ2-3, the V gene TRBV3-1 (or the pseudogene TRBV3-2); 8 bases match TRBD1. The CDR3 spans 15 residues. J lost 4 bases, V lost 2 bases, and 5 bases had no gene match. Germline V gene sequence: CDR1 LGHDT, CDR2 YNNKEL (reference sequence). The CDR3 DNA is TGTGCCAGCAGCCAACCAGGGGGCTACCCAGATACGCAGTATTTT. Its protein product is CASSQPGGYPDTQYF.

The J gene is TRBJ2-1, the V gene TRBV4-1; a weak D match, TRBD2 (5 bases). CDR1 is MGHRA and CDR2 is YSYEKL in the germline V gene. CDR3 size: 14 residues. V was shortened by 0 bases and J by 13 bases, with 16 bases between the two germline ends. For the CDR3, the DNA is TGCGCCAGCAGCCAAGATGCCCCGGGAATAAAACAGTTCTTC. This encodes CASSQDAPGIKQFF.

The chain links TRBV13 to TRBJ2-1; 12 positions agree with TRBD2. The CDR3 is 16 amino acids. The ends lost 3 bases at V and 5 bases at J; junction bases unmatched: 5. CDR1 PRHDT and CDR2 FYEKMQ come from the germline V gene (reference sequence). CDR3 in amino acids: CASSFYSSGRDNEQFF. As DNA, the CDR3 is TGTGCCAGCAGCTTTTATTCTAGCGGGAGGGACAATGAGCAGTTCTTC. Variable domain in full (rest from reference TRBV13 and TRBJ2-1): AAGVIQSPRHLIKEKRETATLKCYPIPRHDTVYWYQQGPGQDPQFLISFYEKMQSDKGSIPDRFSAQQFSDYHSELNMSSLELGDSALYFCASSFYSSGRDNEQFFGPGTRLTVL.

The genes are TRBV9 and TRBJ2-2, with a tentative D call TRBD1 (5 bases). The germline V gene encodes CDR1 SGDLS and CDR2 YYNGEE. V lost 1 base to trimming and J lost 6 bases, with 7 bases between them. The CDR3 totals 13 residues. The CDR3 DNA is TGTGCCAGCAGCGTATGGGGCGCCGGGGAGCTGTTTTTT. Its protein is CASSVWGAGELFF. Full variable domain (remainder filled in from reference TRBV9 and TRBJ2-2): DSGVTQTPKHLITATGQRVTLRCSPRSGDLSVYWYQQSLDQGLQFLIQYYNGEERAKGNILERFSAQQFPDLHSELNLSSLELGDSALYFCASSVWGAGELFFGEGSRLTVL.

This sequence joins TRBV30 and TRBJ1-1; no firm D call. V was pared by 4 bases and J by 11 bases, with 20 bases between. Germline V lookup: CDR1 GTSNPN, CDR2 SVGIG (reference sequence). The CDR3 consists of 13 residues. CDR3 in amino acids: CAWNGLAPSGAFF. CDR3 DNA: TGTGCCTGGAATGGTCTAGCCCCGTCGGGTGCTTTCTTT. Full variable domain (remainder filled in from reference TRBV30 and TRBJ1-1): SQTIHQWPATLVQPVGSPLSLECTVEGTSNPNLYWYRQAAGRGLQLLFYSVGIGQISSEVPQNLSASRPQDRQFILSSKKLLLSDSGFYLCAWNGLAPSGAFFGQGTRLTVV.

The V call is TRBV6-6, the J call TRBJ2-2; D unresolved. The CDR3 is made up of 15 amino acids. The germline V gene encodes CDR1 MNHNY and CDR2 SVGAGI (reference sequence). Trimming took off 7 bases at V and 5 bases at J, with 17 bases between the two ends. CDR3 sequence reads: CASNLPGALTGELFF. CDR3 nucleotides: TGTGCCAGCAACTTACCCGGAGCCCTGACCGGGGAGCTGTTTTTT.

This sequence joins TRBV5-4 and TRBJ2-7; 8 positions match TRBD2. Germline V gene data show CDR1 as SGHNT and CDR2 as YYREEE (reference sequence). CDR3 length equals 15 residues. V shed 0 bases and J 1 base; nucleotides not matched to a gene: 3. The CDR3 DNA reads TGTGCCAGCAGCTTGGATAGCGGGAAGTCCTACGAGCAGTACTTC. Its protein is CASSLDSGKSYEQYF.

This rearrangement joins TRBV2 to TRBJ1-5; unclear D gene. The CDR3 has 14 residues. Per germline, CDR1 SNHLY and CDR2 FYNNEI. Trimming stripped 5 bases from V and 5 bases from J, with 13 bases between. The CDR3 here is CASSRRPQDQPQHF. CDR3 DNA sequence: TGTGCCAGCAGTAGAAGACCCCAGGATCAGCCCCAGCATTTT.

This clone was seen at least ten times. This sequence joins TRBV21-1 and TRBJ2-5; TRBD2, the table's D call, lacks a check against the DNA. TRBV21-1 is assigned pseudogene status. The CDR3 contains 14 residues. CDR3 residues: CASSNPSGSWTQYF. For the CDR3, the DNA is TGTGCCAGCAGCAATCCTAGCGGGAGTTGGACCCAGTACTTC.

This sequence joins TRBV11-2 and TRBJ2-3; 9 bases match TRBD2. The CDR3 runs to 20 residues. The germline CDR1 and CDR2 sequences are SGHAT and FQNNGV. The V segment lost 0 bases and the J segment 1 base; nucleotides outside the gene matches: 14. The CDR3 loop reads CASSLEGRTGSGGRTDTQYF. In nucleotides, the CDR3 is TGTGCCAGCAGCTTAGAGGGGAGAACAGGTAGCGGGGGCCGCACAGATACGCAGTATTTT.

This clone was observed a handful of times. The V and J genes are TRBV11-2 and TRBJ2-7, with D possibly matching TRBD2 (7 bases). The CDR3 is made up of 16 amino acids. From germline, CDR1 is SGHAT and CDR2 FQNNGV. V was shortened by 3 bases and J by 6 bases, with 21 bases between the two germline ends. This CDR3 reads CASSFAQGGTPGEQYF. The CDR3 DNA follows: TGTGCCAGCAGCTTTGCACAGGGAGGGACTCCGGGCGAGCAGTACTTC.